This T cell receptor beta chain was recovered during a study of blood T cell repertoires in COVID-19 (dated by TCRdb to the early 2020s). Some background on the complete study: Collaborator samples came from the United States, Italy and Spain and covered acute and convalescent phases of COVID-19. Subjects who had been exposed to COVID-19, were actively infected with it, or had recovered from it provided the deeply sampled blood TCRbeta repertoires that made up the dataset. The material from the prospective study consisted of cDNA or gDNA derived from T cells, B-cell-depleted T cells, or PBMCs. The repertoires were released in a freely available public database meant as a resource for research on the immune response to SARS-CoV-2. Where HLA class I and class II types were available, the types were taken from metadata supplied by the sample provider, not from assay-based typing. Samples were obtained from the ongoing ImmuneRACE study (first 160 participants) and from 1,200 or so subjects provided by 6 global collaborators. Nearly every sample came with metadata listing a de-identified subject ID, COVID-19 status, age in years and sex. Findings and caveats that apply to the study as a whole: How much clinical and demographic metadata was included differed by source and by participant, and the metadata was provided uncurated.

Of note for this clone: What antigen it recognizes has not been identified. Base qualities were left out, and no much larger clone turns up one base away.

Taken from the germline V gene, the CDR1 and CDR2 loops are SGHAT and FQNNGV. Between the V and J ends, shortened by 5 bases and 2 bases respectively, the junction contains 12 bases. The CDR3 numbers 14 residues from cysteine through phenylalanine. Only the CDR3 part of the read is kept: 42 bases, read in frame from the first base. TCRbeta CDR3 regions were amplified from genomic DNA by means of the immunoSEQ Assay, a bias-controlled multiplex PCR. Regarding the original processing steps: The number of nucleated cells in each sample was estimated by amplification of reference gene primers within the assay. Sequence reads were collapsed and filtered to measure the absolute abundance of every unique TCRbeta CDR3 rearrangement. Productive Simpson clonality was computed per sample as the square root of Simpson's diversity index over productive rearrangements. TCRdb re-hosts the immuneACCESS table, in-frame sequences only. Its copies lack some clones; in the studies checked, an unresolved V gene accounts for under half of them, and the cause for the rest is not known. Clonal size and the V and J genes are those of that table, whereas D and trimming came from the DNA. This sample is represented by about 80,000 clones; over 70% of them were singletons. Roughly 36% of the sample is held by the ten biggest clonotypes.

The collaborating institutions used their own protocols to collect whole blood in K2EDTA tubes. Collaborator samples were shipped for TCRbeta analysis as frozen whole blood, isolated PBMCs, or DNA extracted from either sample type. The chain is assembled from TRBV11-2 and TRBJ2-5; perhaps TRBD2 is the D gene, with 6 bases matching. The sample taken for sequencing was peripheral blood. The TCR comes from an elderly man with active or convalescent COVID-19. In nucleotides, the sequence is TGTGCCAGCAGCCGACTAGGGTCGCAAGAGACCCAGTACTTC. Its product reads: CASSRLGSQETQYF. Extended through the reference TRBV11-2 and TRBJ2-5 proteins, this CDR3 yields the full variable domain: EAGVAQSPRYKIIEKRQSVAFWCNPISGHATLYWYQQILGQGPKLLIQFQNNGVVDDSQLPKDRFSAERLKGVDSTLKIQPAKLEDSAVYLCASSRLGSQETQYFGPGTRLLVL.